The clone carrying this T cell receptor beta chain appeared a single time. What it binds is not known. A much larger clone differs by one base, so this may be a read error. The sample contains more than one DNA sequence encoding this CDR3. This record belongs to a study of cytomegalovirus exposure and HLA in healthy donors. Study-level points and caveats: Both high specificity and high sensitivity reportedly marked the classifier's diagnosis of cytomegalovirus status. TCR beta chains numbering more than 150 were designated cytomegalovirus-associated. First-cohort TCR clusters were later found to tend to co-occur in the roughly 120 validation repertoires.

This CDR3 has 14 residues. Germline lookup yields CDR1 MNHEY and CDR2 SMNVEV (reference sequence). It was the approximately 110-subject validation cohort, separate from the roughly 700-subject first cohort, to which the donors belonged. Sequenced by immunoSEQ multiplex PCR; TCRdb stores in-frame clones only, minus some. Of 130,000 or so clones in the sample, roughly 86% are singletons; the top ten hold approximately 3.3%. The TCR sequence derives from a young man in good health and CMV-seronegative. The sample comprised PBMCs. The chain couples TRBV27 to TRBJ1-1; D not resolved. For the CDR3, the DNA is TGTGCCAGTAGTTTATTTTGGGTCGGGACTGAAGCTTTCTTT. Translating gives CASSLFWVGTEAFF.